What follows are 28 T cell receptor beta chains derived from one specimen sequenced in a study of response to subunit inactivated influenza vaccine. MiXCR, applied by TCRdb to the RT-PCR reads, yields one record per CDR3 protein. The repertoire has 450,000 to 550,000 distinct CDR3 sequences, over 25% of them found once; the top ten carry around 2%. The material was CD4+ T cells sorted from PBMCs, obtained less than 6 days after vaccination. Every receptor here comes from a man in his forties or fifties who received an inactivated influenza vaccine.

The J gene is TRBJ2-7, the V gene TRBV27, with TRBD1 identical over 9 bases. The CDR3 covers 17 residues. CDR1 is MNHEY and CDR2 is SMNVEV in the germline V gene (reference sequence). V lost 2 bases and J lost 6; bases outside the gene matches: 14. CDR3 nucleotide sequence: TGTGCCAGCAGTTTACTCAGAGGAACAGGGGGCCCCAGCGAGCAGTACTTC. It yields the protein CASSLLRGTGGPSEQYF.

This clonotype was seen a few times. The chain's CDR3 is CASSETGDYEQYF. Here the CDR3 DNA reads TGTGCCAGCAGTGAAACCGGCGACTACGAGCAGTACTTC. The chain combines TRBV2 with TRBJ2-7; D gene ambiguous. The germline V gene has CDR1 SNHLY and CDR2 FYNNEI. This CDR3 is 13 amino acids long. Between the trimmed V and J ends, which lost 2 bases and 3 bases, there was a span of 8 bases.

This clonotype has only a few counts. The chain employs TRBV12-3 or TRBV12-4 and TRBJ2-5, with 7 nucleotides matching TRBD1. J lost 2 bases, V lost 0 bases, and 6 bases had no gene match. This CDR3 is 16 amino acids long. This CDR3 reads CASSLARDRRQETQYF. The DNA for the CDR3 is TGTGCCAGCAGTTTAGCCCGGGACAGACGACAAGAGACCCAGTACTTC.

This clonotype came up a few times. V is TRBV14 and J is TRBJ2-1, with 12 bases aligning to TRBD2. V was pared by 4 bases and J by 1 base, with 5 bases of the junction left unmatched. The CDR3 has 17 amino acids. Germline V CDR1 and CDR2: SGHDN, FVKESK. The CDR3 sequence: CASSPGTSGWSYNEQFF. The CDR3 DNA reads TGTGCCAGCAGCCCGGGGACTAGCGGGTGGTCCTACAATGAGCAGTTCTTC.

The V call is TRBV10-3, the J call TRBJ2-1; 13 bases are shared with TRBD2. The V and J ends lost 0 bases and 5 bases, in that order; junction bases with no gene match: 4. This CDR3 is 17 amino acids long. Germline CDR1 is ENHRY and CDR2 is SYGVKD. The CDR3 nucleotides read TGTGCCATCAGTGAGTCCATTGGACTAGCGGGGGACAATGAGCAGTTCTTC. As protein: CAISESIGLAGDNEQFF.

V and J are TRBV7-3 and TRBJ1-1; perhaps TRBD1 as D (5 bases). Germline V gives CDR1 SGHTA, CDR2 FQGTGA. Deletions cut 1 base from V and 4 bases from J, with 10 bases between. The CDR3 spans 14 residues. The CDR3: CASSLKGGGTEAFF. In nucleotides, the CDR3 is TGTGCCAGCAGCTTAAAAGGTGGGGGCACTGAAGCTTTCTTT.

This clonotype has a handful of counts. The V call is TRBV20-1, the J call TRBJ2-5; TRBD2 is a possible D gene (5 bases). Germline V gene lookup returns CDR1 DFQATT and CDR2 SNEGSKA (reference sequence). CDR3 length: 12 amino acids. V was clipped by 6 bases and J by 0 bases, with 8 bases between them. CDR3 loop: CSAPRDQETQYF. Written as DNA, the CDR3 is TGCAGTGCCCCGAGGGACCAAGAGACCCAGTACTTC.

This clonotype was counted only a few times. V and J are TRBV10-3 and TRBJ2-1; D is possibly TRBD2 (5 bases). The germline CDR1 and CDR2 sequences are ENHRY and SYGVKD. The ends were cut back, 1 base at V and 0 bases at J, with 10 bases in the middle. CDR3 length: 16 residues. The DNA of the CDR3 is TGTGCCATCAGTGAGTTGGCTAGCCGCTCCTACAATGAGCAGTTCTTC. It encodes CAISELASRSYNEQFF.

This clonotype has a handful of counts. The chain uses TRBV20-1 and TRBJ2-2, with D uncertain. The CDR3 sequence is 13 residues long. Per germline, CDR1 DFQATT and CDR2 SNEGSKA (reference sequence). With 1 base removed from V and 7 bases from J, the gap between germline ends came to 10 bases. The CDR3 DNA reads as TGCAGTGCTAGAGTCACCCTGGGCGGGGAGCTGTTTTTT. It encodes CSARVTLGGELFF.

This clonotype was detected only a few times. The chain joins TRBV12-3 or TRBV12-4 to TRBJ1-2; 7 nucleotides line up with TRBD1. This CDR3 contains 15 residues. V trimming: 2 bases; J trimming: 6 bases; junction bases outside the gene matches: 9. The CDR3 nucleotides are TGTGCCAGCAGTTTAAGCGGCAGGGGGTTCAATGGCTACACCTTC. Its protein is CASSLSGRGFNGYTF.

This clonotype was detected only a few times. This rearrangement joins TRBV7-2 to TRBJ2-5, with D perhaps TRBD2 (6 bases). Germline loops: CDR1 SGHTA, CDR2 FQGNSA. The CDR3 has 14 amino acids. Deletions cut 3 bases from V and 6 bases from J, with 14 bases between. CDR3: CASSFSFGGQTQYF. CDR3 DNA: TGTGCCAGCAGCTTTTCGTTCGGGGGACAGACCCAGTACTTC.

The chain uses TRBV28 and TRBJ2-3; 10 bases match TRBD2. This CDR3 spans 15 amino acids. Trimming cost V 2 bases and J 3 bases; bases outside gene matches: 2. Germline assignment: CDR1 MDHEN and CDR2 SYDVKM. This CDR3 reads CASSLPLAGTDTQYF. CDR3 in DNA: TGTGCCAGCAGTTTACCACTAGCGGGAACAGATACGCAGTATTTT.

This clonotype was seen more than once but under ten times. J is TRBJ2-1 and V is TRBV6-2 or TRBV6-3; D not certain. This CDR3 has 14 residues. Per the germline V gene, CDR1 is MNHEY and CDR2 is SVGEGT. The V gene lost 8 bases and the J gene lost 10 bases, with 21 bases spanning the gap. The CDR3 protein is CASRNEKAPWEQFF. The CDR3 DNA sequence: TGTGCCAGCCGAAACGAAAAGGCCCCCTGGGAGCAGTTCTTC.

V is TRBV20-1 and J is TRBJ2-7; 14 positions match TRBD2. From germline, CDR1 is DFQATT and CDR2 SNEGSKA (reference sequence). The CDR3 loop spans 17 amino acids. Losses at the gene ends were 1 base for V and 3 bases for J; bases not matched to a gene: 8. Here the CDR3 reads CSARAVGLAGGLYEQYF. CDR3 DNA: TGCAGTGCTAGAGCCGTTGGACTAGCGGGAGGACTCTACGAGCAGTACTTC.

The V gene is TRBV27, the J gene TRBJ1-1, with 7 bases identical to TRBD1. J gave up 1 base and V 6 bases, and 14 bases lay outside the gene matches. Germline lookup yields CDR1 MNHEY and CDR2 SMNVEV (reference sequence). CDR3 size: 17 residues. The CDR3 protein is CASSLYWDSRGNTEAFF. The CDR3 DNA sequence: TGTGCCAGCAGCCTTTACTGGGACAGCCGGGGGAACACTGAAGCTTTCTTT.

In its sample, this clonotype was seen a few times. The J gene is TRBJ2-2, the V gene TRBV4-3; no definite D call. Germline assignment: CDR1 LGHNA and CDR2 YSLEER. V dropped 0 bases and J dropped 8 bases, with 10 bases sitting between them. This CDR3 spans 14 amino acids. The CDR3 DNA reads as TGCGCCAGCAGCCAAGAGAGGCGGTGGGGGGAGCTGTTTTTT. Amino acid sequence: CASSQERRWGELFF.

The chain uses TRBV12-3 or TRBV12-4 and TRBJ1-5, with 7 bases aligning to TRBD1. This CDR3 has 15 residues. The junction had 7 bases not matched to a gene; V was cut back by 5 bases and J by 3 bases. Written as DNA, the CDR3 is TGTGCCAGCAGTCCGGGACAGAATTACAATCAGCCCCAGCATTTT. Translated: CASSPGQNYNQPQHF.

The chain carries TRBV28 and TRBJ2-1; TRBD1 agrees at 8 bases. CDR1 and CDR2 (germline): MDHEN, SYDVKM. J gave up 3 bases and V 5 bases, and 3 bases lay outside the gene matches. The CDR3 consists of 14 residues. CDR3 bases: TGTGCCAGCAGTACAGGGGGAAACTACAATGAGCAGTTCTTC. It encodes CASSTGGNYNEQFF.

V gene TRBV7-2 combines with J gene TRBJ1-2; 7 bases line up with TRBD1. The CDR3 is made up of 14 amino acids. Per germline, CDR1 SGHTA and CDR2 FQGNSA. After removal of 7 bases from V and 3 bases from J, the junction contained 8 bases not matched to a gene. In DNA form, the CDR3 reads TGTGCCAGCACCAAAACAGGGACAGACTATGGCTACACCTTC. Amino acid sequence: CASTKTGTDYGYTF.

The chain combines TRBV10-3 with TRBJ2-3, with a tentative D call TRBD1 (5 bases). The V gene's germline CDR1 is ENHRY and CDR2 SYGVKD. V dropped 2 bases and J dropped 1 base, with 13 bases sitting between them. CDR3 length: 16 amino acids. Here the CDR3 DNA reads TGTGCCATCAGTGAGCGTCTGGGGCCGGGCACAGATACGCAGTATTTT. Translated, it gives CAISERLGPGTDTQYF.

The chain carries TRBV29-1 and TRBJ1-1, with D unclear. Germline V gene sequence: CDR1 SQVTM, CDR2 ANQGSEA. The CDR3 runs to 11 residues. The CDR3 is CLAFMNTEAFF. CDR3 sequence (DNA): TGCTTGGCCTTCATGAACACTGAAGCTTTCTTT.

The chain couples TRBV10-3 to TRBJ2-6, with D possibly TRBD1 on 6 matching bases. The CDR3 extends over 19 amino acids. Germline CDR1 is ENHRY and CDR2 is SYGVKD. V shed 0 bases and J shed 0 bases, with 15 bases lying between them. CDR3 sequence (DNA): TGTGCCATCAGTGAGTCCTACAGGGCCCCGAGCTCTGGGGCCAACGTCCTGACTTTC. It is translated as CAISESYRAPSSGANVLTF.

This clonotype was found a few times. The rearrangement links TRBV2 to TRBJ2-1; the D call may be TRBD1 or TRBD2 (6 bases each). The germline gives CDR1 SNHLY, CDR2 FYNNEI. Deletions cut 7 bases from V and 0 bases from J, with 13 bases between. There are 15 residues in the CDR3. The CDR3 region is CASMVQGGSYNEQFF. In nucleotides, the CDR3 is TGTGCCAGCATGGTACAGGGAGGCTCCTACAATGAGCAGTTCTTC. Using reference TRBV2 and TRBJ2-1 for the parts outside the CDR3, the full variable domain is EPEVTQTPSHQVTQMGQEVILRCVPISNHLYFYWYRQILGQKVEFLVSFYNNEISEKSEIFDDQFSVERPDGSNFTLKIRSTKLEDSAMYFCASMVQGGSYNEQFFGPGTRLTVL.

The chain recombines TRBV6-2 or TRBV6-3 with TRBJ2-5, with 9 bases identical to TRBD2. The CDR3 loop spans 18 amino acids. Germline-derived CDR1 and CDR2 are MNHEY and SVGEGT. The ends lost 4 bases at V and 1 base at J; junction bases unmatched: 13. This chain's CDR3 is CASSFSVPREGRQETQYF. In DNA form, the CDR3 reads TGTGCCAGCAGTTTCTCAGTGCCGCGGGAGGGCCGCCAAGAGACCCAGTACTTC.

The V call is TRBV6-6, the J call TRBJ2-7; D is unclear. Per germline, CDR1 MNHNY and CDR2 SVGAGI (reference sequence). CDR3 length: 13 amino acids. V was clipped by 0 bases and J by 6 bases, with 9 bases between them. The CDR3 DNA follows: TGTGCCAGCAGTTACTCTGGCCGGCTCGAGCAGTACTTC. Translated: CASSYSGRLEQYF.

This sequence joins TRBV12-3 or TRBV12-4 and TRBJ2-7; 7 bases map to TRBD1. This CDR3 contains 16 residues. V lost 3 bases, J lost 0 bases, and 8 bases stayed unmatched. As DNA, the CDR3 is TGTGCCAGCAGTTTTTCACAGGGGTTTCTCTCCTACGAGCAGTACTTC. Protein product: CASSFSQGFLSYEQYF.

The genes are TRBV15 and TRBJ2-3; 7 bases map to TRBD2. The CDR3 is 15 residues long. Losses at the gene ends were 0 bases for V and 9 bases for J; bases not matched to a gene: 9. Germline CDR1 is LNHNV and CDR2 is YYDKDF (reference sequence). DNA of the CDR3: TGTGCCACCAGCAGAGATCCGGCAGGGAGGGAGACGCAGTATTTT. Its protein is CATSRDPAGRETQYF.

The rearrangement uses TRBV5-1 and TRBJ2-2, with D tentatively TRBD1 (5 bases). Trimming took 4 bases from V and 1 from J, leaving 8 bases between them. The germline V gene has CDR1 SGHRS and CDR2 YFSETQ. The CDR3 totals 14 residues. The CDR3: CASSGRENTGELFF. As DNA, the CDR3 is TGCGCCAGCAGCGGCAGGGAGAACACCGGGGAGCTGTTTTTT.